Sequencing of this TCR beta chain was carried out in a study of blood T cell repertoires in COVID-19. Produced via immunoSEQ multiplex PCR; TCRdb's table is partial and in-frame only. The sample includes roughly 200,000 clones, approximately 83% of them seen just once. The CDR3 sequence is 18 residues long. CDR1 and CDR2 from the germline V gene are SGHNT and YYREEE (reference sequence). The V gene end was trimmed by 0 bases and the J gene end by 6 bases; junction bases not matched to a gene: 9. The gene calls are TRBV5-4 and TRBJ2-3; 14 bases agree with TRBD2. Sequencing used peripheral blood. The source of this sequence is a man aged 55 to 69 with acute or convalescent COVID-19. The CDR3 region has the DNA TGTGCCAGCAGCTTGGAAGGGACTAGCGGGAGCCCGTCCGATACGCAGTATTTT. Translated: CASSLEGTSGSPSDTQYF.